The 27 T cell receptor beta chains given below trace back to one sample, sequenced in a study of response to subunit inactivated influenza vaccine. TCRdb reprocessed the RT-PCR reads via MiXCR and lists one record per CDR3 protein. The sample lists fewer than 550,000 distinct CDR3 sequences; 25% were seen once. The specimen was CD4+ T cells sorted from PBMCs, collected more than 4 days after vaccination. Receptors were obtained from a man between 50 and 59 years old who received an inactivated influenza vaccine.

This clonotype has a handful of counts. The CDR3 nucleotides read TGTGCCAGCAGTAAAGGAGGGACTGAAGCTTTCTTT. This translates into CASSKGGTEAFF. The gene calls are TRBV12-3 or TRBV12-4 and TRBJ1-1; D gene ambiguous. CDR3 length equals 12 residues. The V gene lost 5 bases and the J gene lost 5 bases, with 9 bases spanning the gap.

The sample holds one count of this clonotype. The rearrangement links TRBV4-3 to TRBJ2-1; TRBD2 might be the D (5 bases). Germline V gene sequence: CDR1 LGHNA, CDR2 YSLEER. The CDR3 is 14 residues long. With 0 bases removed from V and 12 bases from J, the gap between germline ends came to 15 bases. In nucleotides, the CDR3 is TGCGCCAGCAGCCAAGATCGCGGCGGGCGGGCGCAGTTCTTC. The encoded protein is CASSQDRGGRAQFF.

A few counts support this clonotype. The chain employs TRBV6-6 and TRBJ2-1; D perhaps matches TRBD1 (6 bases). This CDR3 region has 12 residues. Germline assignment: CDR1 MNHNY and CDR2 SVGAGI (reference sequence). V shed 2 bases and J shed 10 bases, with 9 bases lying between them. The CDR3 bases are TGTGCCAGCAGTTACGTGGGGACAGAGCAGTTCTTC. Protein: CASSYVGTEQFF.

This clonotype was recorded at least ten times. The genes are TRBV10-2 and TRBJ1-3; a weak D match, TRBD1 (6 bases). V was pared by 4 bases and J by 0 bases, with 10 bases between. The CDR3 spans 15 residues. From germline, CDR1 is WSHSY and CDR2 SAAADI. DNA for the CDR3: TGCGCCAGCAGTGCATACAGGGCCTCTGGAAACACCATATATTTT. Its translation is CASSAYRASGNTIYF.

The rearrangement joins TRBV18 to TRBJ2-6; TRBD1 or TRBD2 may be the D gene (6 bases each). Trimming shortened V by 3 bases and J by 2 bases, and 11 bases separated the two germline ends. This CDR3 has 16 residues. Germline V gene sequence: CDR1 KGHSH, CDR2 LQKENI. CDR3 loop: CASSPSGGAGANVLTF. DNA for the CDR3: TGTGCCAGCTCACCCTCCGGGGGCGCTGGGGCCAACGTCCTGACTTTC.

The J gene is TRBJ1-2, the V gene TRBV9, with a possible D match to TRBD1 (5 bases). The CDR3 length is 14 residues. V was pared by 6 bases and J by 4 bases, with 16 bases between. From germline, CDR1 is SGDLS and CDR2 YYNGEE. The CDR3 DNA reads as TGTGCCAGCACCTCTAGGGGATTCGGCTATGGCTACACCTTC. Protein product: CASTSRGFGYGYTF.

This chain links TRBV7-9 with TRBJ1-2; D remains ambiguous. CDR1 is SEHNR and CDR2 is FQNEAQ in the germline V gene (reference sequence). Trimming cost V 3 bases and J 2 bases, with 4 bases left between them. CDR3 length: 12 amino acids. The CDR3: CASSFENYGYTF. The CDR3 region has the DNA TGTGCCAGCAGCTTTGAAAACTATGGCTACACCTTC. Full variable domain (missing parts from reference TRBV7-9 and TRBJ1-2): DTGVSQNPRHKITKRGQNVTFRCDPISEHNRLYWYRQTLGQGPEFLTYFQNEAQLEKSRLLSDRFSAERPKGSFSTLEIQRTEQGDSAMYLCASSFENYGYTFGSGTRLTVV.

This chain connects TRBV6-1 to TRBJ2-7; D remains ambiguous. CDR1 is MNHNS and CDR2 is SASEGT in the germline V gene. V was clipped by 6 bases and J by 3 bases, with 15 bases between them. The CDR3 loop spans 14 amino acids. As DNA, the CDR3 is TGTGCCAGCAGGGTAGGAGTAGGAATCTACGAGCAGTACTTC. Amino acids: CASRVGVGIYEQYF.

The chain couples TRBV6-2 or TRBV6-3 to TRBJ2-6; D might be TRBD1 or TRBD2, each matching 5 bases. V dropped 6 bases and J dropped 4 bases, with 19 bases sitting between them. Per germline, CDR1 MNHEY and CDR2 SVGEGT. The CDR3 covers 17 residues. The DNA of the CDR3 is TGTGCCAGCAGACCGGGACGGACCAGAGGGGGGGCCAACGTCCTGACTTTC. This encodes CASRPGRTRGGANVLTF.

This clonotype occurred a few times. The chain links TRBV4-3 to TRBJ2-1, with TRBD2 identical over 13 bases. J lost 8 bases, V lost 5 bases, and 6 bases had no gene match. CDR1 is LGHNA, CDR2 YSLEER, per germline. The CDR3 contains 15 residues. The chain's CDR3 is CASSLGLAGEYEQFF. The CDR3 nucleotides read TGCGCCAGCAGCTTAGGACTAGCGGGAGAATATGAGCAGTTCTTC.

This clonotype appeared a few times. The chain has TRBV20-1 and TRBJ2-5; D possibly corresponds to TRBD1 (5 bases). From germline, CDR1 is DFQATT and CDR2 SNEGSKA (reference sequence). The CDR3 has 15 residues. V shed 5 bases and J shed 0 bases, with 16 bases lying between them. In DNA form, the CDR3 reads TGCAGTGCTGACGGCCGACAGTATTACCAAGAGACCCAGTACTTC. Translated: CSADGRQYYQETQYF.

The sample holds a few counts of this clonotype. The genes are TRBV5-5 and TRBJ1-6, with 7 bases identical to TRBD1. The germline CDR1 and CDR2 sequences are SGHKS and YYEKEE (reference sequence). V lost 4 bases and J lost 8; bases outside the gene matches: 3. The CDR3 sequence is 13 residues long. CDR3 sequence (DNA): TGTGCCAGCAGCGCCGACAGGGATTCACCCCTCCACTTT. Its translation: CASSADRDSPLHF.

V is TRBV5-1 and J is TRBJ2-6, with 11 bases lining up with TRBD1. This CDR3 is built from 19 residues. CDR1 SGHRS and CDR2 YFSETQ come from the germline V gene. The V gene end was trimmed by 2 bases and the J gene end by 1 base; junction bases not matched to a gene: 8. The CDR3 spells CASSFPRTGGFSGANVLTF. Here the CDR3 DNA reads TGCGCCAGCAGCTTTCCGCGGACAGGGGGCTTTTCTGGGGCCAACGTCCTGACTTTC.

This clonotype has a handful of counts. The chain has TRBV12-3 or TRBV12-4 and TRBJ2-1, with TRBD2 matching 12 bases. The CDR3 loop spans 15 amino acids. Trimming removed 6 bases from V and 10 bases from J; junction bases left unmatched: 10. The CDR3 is CASRNSGLAGWEQFF. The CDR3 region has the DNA TGTGCCAGCAGGAACAGCGGACTAGCGGGATGGGAGCAGTTCTTC.

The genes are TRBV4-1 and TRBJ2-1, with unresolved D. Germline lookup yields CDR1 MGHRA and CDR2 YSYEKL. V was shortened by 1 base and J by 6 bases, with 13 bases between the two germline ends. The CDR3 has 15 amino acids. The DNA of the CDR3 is TGCGCCAGCAGCCAAGCGGACGGGCCGCCCAATGAGCAGTTCTTC. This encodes CASSQADGPPNEQFF.

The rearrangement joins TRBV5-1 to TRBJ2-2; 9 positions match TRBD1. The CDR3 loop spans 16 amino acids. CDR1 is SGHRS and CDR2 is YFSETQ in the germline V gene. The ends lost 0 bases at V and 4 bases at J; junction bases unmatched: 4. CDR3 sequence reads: CASSLADRGITGELFF. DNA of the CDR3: TGCGCCAGCAGCTTGGCCGACAGGGGGATCACCGGGGAGCTGTTTTTT.

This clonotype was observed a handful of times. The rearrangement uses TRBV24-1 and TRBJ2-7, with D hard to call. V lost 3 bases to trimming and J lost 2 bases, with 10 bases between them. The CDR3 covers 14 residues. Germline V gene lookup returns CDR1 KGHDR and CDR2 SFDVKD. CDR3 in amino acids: CATSDALPPYEQYF. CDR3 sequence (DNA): TGTGCCACCAGTGATGCCTTGCCGCCCTACGAGCAGTACTTC.

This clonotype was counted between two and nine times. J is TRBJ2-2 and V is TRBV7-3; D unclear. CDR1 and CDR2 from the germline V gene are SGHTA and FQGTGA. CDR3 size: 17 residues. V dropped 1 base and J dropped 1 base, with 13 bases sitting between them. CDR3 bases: TGTGCCAGCAGCTTAAGTGGCTCAAATAAGAACACCGGGGAGCTGTTTTTT. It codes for CASSLSGSNKNTGELFF.

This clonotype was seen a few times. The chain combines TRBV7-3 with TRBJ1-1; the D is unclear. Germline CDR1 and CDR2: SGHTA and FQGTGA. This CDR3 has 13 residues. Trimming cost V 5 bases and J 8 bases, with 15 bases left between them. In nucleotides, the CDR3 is TGTGCCAGCAGCCGTACGGGGAACCGAGAAGCTTTCTTT. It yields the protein CASSRTGNREAFF.

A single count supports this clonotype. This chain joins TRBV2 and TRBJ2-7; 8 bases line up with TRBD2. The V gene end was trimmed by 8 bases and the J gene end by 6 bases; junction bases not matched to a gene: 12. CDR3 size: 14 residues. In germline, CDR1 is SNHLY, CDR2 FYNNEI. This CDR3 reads CASGGTRRGREQYF. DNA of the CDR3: TGTGCCAGCGGAGGGACTAGAAGGGGACGCGAGCAGTACTTC.

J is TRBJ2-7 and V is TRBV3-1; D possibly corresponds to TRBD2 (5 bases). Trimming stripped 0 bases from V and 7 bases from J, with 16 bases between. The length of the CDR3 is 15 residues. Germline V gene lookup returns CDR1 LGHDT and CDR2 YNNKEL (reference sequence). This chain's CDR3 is CASSQDGLFAFEQYF. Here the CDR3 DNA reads TGTGCCAGCAGCCAAGACGGACTGTTTGCCTTTGAGCAGTACTTC.

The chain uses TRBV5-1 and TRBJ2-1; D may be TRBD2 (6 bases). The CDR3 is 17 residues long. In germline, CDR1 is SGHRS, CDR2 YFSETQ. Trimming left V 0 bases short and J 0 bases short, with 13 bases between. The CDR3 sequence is CASSLVFAGISYNEQFF. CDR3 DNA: TGCGCCAGCAGCTTGGTTTTCGCGGGAATCTCCTACAATGAGCAGTTCTTC.

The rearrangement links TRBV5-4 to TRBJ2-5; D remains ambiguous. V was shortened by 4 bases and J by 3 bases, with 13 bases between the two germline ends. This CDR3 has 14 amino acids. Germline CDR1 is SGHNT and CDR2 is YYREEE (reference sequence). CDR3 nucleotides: TGTGCCAGCAGCCCTGACCCCAAGGAAGAGACCCAGTACTTC. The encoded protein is CASSPDPKEETQYF. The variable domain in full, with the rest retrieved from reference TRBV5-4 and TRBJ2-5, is ETGVTQSPTHLIKTRGQQVTLRCSSQSGHNTVSWYQQALGQGPQFIFQYYREEENGRGNFPPRFSGLQFPNYSSELNVNALELDDSALYLCASSPDPKEETQYFGPGTRLLVL.

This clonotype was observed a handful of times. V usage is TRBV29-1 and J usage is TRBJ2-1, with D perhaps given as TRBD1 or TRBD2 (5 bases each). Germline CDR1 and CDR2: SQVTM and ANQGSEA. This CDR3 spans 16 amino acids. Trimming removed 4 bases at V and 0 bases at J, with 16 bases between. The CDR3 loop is CSVVEGYGSSYNEQFF. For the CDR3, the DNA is TGCAGCGTTGTTGAGGGGTATGGGAGCTCCTACAATGAGCAGTTCTTC.

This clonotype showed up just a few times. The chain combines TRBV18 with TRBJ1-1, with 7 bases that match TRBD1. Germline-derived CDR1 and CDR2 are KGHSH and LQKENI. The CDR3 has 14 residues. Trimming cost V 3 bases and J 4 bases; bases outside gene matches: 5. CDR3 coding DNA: TGTGCCAGCTCACCCCAGGGGGTCCGCACTGAAGCTTTCTTT. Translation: CASSPQGVRTEAFF. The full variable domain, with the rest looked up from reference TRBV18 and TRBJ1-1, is NAGVMQNPRHLVRRRGQEARLRCSPMKGHSHVYWYRQLPEEGLKFMVYLQKENIIDESGMPKERFSAEFPKEGPSILRIQQVVRGDSAAYFCASSPQGVRTEAFFGQGTRLTVV.

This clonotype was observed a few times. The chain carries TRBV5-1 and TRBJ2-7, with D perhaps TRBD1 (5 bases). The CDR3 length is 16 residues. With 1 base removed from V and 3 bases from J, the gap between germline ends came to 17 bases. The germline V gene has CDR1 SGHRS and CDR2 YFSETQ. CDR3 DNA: TGCGCCAGCAGCTTGCCAGGGAATGCAGGCAACTACGAGCAGTACTTC. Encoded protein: CASSLPGNAGNYEQYF.

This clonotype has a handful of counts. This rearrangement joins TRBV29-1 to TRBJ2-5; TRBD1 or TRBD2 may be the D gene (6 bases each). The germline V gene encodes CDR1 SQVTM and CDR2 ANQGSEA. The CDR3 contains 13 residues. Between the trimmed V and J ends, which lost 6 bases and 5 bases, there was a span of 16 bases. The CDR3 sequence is CSVGGRVKETQYF. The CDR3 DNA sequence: TGCAGCGTGGGGGGCCGGGTCAAGGAGACCCAGTACTTC.